The clone carrying this TCR beta chain was recorded only once. Its antigen is unknown. This record comes from a study of radiotherapy plus CTLA-4 blockade in lung cancer. Treatment of patients with chemo-refractory metastatic non-small-cell lung cancer consisted of focal radiation plus CTLA-4 blockade with ipilimumab. Assay: immunoSEQ multiplex PCR; the TCRdb copy retains only in-frame clones and omits some. The repertoire holds over 60,000 clones, with around 87% as singletons. Notes on the study in general: The study found tumor-derived TCR clones expanded in blood after radiotherapy plus ipilimumab. The authors reported that early blood T cell clone dynamics, with interferon-beta, best predicted response.

Germline values: CDR1 SGHRS, CDR2 YFSETQ. J was trimmed by 0 bases and V by 6 bases; bases with no gene match: 7. The CDR3 extends over 16 amino acids. This chain uses TRBV5-1 with TRBJ2-1; 9 bases map to TRBD2. The receptor was isolated from a human donor with non-small cell lung cancer that progressed on radiotherapy plus ipilimumab. The starting material was peripheral blood, obtained from a patient treated with radiotherapy plus ipilimumab. CDR3 amino acids: CASMASGMLSYNEQFF. Written as DNA, the CDR3 is TGCGCCAGCATGGCTAGCGGGATGCTCTCCTACAATGAGCAGTTCTTC.